These 5 T cell receptor beta chains were all obtained from the same sample, sequenced in a study of CD8 T cells in ankylosing spondylitis. TCRdb re-called the 5' RACE reads through MiXCR, storing one row per CDR3 protein. This table holds over 60,000 distinct CDR3 sequences, about 5.7% found once. Material: blood, either unsorted or a sorted T cell fraction (not recorded which). The receptors derive from a male donor with ankylosing spondylitis or in good health (not recorded which).

This clonotype was recorded many times. V usage is TRBV4-1 and J usage is TRBJ2-7; 7 bases match TRBD1. This CDR3 comprises 14 residues. V dropped 4 bases and J dropped 2; count of bases not matched to a gene: 5. Germline CDR1 MGHRA, CDR2 YSYEKL. The CDR3 sequence is CASSPRTGTYEQYF. For the CDR3, the DNA is TGCGCCAGCAGCCCCCGGACAGGAACCTACGAGCAGTACTTC.

This clonotype has ten or more counts. The chain is built from TRBV20-1 and TRBJ2-1; 9 bases align to TRBD1. Germline V gene lookup returns CDR1 DFQATT and CDR2 SNEGSKA (reference sequence). V lost 6 bases to trimming and J lost 0 bases; unmatched junction nucleotides: 9. The CDR3 covers 16 residues. CDR3 coding DNA: TGCAGTGCGGCCCAGGACAGGGGTAGCTCCTACAATGAGCAGTTCTTC. Amino acids: CSAAQDRGSSYNEQFF.

This clonotype was recorded many times. The rearrangement uses TRBV5-1 and TRBJ2-2, with 10 bases aligning to TRBD1. Per germline, CDR1 SGHRS and CDR2 YFSETQ. The CDR3 loop spans 15 amino acids. The V segment lost 7 bases and the J segment 5 bases; nucleotides outside the gene matches: 8. The chain's CDR3 is CASETTGQGTGELFF. CDR3 bases: TGCGCCAGCGAAACGACGGGACAGGGGACCGGGGAGCTGTTTTTT.

This clonotype was seen repeatedly, ten times or more. The V call is TRBV12-3 or TRBV12-4, the J call TRBJ2-7; D gene unclear. CDR3 length equals 11 residues. Trimming pared 5 bases from V and 7 bases from J, leaving 9 bases between. The CDR3 DNA reads as TGTGCCAGCAGTAGAATCTGGGAGCAGTACTTC. It translates to CASSRIWEQYF.

This clonotype showed up just a few times. The V and J genes are TRBV3-2 and TRBJ1-4; the D segment call TRBD1 is taken from the table without a DNA check. TRBV3-2 is a pseudogene. CDR3 length equals 18 residues. The CDR3 protein is CATCQVPGQGDDGEKLFF. The DNA of the CDR3 is TGTGCCACCTGCCAAGTCCCGGGACAGGGAGACGATGGAGAAAAACTGTTTTTT.